The rows below give T cell receptor beta chains drawn from one sample of a study of spatial heterogeneity in lung cancer. One entry per CDR3 protein, called by TCRdb with MiXCR from the 5' RACE reads. The sample includes approximately 92,000 distinct CDR3 sequences, about an eighth of them seen just once. This specimen consisted of PBMCs, obtained at surgery. Receptors originate from a male donor with early-stage non-small cell lung cancer. The CDR3 runs from the conserved cysteine through the conserved F or W. Fields, in order: D gene, clone size, V gene, J gene, CDR3 length, CDR3 protein, CDR3 DNA. The D gene is left open where the match is weak. For some rows the clone size is stated as once, few or many, or as a class when expanded; others skip it.

d_call: -; clone_size: few; v_call: TRBV30; j_call: TRBJ1-5; cdr3_length: 13; cdr3_aa: CAWSARERQPQHF; cdr3_nt: TGTGCCTGGTCCGCGAGGGAGAGGCAGCCCCAGCATTTT
d_call: -; clone_size: many; v_call: TRBV6-2/TRBV6-3; j_call: TRBJ1-5; cdr3_length: 14; cdr3_aa: CASSYRGFNQPQHF; cdr3_nt: TGTGCCAGCAGTTACAGGGGCTTCAATCAGCCCCAGCATTTT
d_call: -; clone_size: few; v_call: TRBV20-1; j_call: TRBJ2-3; cdr3_length: 13; cdr3_aa: CSASRTNTDTQYF; cdr3_nt: TGCAGTGCTAGTCGGACTAACACAGATACGCAGTATTTT
d_call: TRBD2; clone_size: -; v_call: TRBV14; j_call: TRBJ2-7; cdr3_length: 15; cdr3_aa: CASSLTSGSYYEQYF; cdr3_nt: TGTGCCAGCAGCTTAACTAGCGGGTCGTACTACGAGCAGTACTTC
d_call: -; clone_size: few; v_call: TRBV7-2; j_call: TRBJ1-1; cdr3_length: 13; cdr3_aa: CASSSEQNGEAFF; cdr3_nt: TGTGCCAGCAGCTCAGAACAGAATGGGGAAGCTTTCTTT
d_call: -; clone_size: few; v_call: TRBV5-6; j_call: TRBJ1-2; cdr3_length: 13; cdr3_aa: CASSLSRQRGYTF; cdr3_nt: TGTGCCAGCAGCTTGTCTCGACAAAGAGGCTACACCTTC
d_call: TRBD1; clone_size: few; v_call: TRBV29-1; j_call: TRBJ2-1; cdr3_length: 14; cdr3_aa: CSVERDSRYNEQFF; cdr3_nt: TGCAGCGTTGAGAGGGACAGCCGCTACAATGAGCAGTTCTTC
d_call: TRBD2; clone_size: -; v_call: TRBV4-2; j_call: TRBJ2-1; cdr3_length: 13; cdr3_aa: CASSRGLVNEQFF; cdr3_nt: TGTGCCAGCAGCCGTGGACTAGTCAATGAGCAGTTCTTC
d_call: -; clone_size: many; v_call: TRBV7-9; j_call: TRBJ1-1; cdr3_length: 14; cdr3_aa: CASSLVASNTEAFF; cdr3_nt: TGTGCCAGCAGCTTAGTGGCATCGAACACTGAAGCTTTCTTT
d_call: -; clone_size: few; v_call: TRBV4-1; j_call: TRBJ1-2; cdr3_length: 15; cdr3_aa: CASSQWEGGNYGYTF; cdr3_nt: TGCGCCAGCAGCCAATGGGAAGGGGGGAACTATGGCTACACCTTC
d_call: -; clone_size: few; v_call: TRBV7-2; j_call: TRBJ2-6; cdr3_length: 16; cdr3_aa: CASSPGVSTGANVLTF; cdr3_nt: TGTGCCAGCAGCCCTGGGGTTTCTACTGGGGCCAACGTCCTGACTTTC
d_call: -; clone_size: -; v_call: TRBV7-9; j_call: TRBJ1-5; cdr3_length: 12; cdr3_aa: CASSSQDQPQHF; cdr3_nt: TGTGCCAGCAGCTCACAGGATCAGCCCCAGCATTTT
d_call: -; clone_size: few; v_call: TRBV20-1; j_call: TRBJ2-1; cdr3_length: 12; cdr3_aa: CSASRDYNEQFF; cdr3_nt: TGCAGTGCAAGCCGGGACTACAATGAGCAGTTCTTC
d_call: TRBD1; clone_size: many; v_call: TRBV28; j_call: TRBJ2-2; cdr3_length: 17; cdr3_aa: CASSPALGQGAAGELFF; cdr3_nt: TGTGCCAGCAGTCCAGCCCTAGGGCAGGGGGCTGCCGGGGAGCTGTTTTTT